The clone carrying this T cell receptor (beta chain) was detected only once. Germline CDR1 and CDR2: MGHRA and YSYEKL. The CDR3 is made up of 14 amino acids. V lost 6 bases, J lost 1 base, and 4 bases stayed unmatched. Authors' processing steps: Nucleated cell number was recorded as an estimate derived from reference gene primer amplification. Clones were read by immunoSEQ multiplex PCR, and TCRdb kept only the in-frame ones, dropping some. V, J and clone size are those of that table, while D and trimming were read from the DNA. The table includes a few hundred thousand clones, around 80% detected once. The data stem from a study of blood T cell repertoires in COVID-19. Study at large: The cDNA or gDNA used as material had been derived from T cells, B-cell-depleted T cells, or PBMCs.

The sequence came from a man aged 25 to 40 with acute COVID-19. Sequencing was carried out using PBMCs or T cells enriched from blood (not recorded which). The chain has TRBV4-1 and TRBJ1-1, with 8 bases that match TRBD1. Here the CDR3 reads CASRPTGGNTEAFF. As DNA, the CDR3 is TGCGCCAGCAGACCCACAGGGGGGAACACTGAAGCTTTCTTT.